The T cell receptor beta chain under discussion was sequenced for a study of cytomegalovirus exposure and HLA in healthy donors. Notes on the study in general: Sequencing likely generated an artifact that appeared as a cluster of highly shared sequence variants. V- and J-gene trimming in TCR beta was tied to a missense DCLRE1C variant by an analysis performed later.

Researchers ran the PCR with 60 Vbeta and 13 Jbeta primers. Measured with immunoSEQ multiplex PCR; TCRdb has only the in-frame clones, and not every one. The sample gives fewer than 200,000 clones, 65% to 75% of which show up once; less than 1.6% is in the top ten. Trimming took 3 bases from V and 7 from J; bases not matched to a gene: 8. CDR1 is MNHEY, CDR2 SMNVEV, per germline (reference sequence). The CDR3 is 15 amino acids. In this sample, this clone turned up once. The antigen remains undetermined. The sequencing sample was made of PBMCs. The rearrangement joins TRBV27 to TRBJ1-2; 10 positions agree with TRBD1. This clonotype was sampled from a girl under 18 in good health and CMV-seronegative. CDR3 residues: CASSFTPTGGGGYTF. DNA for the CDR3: TGTGCCAGCAGTTTCACACCGACAGGGGGCGGTGGCTACACCTTC.